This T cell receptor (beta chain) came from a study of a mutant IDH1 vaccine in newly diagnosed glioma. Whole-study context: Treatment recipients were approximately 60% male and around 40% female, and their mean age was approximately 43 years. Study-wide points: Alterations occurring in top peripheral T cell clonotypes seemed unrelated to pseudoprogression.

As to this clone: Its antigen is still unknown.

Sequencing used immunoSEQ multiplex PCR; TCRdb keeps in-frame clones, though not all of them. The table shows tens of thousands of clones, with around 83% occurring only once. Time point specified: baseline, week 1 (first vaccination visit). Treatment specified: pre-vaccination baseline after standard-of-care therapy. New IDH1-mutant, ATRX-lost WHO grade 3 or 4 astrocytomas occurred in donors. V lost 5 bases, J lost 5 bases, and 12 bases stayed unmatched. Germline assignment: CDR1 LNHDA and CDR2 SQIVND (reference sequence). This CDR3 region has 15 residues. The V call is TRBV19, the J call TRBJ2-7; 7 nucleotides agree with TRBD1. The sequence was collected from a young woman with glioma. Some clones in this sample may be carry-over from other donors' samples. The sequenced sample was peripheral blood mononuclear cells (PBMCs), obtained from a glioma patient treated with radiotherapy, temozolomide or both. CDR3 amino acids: CASSSRPQGFHEQYF. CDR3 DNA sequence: TGTGCCAGTAGTTCCCGACCACAGGGGTTCCACGAGCAGTACTTC.